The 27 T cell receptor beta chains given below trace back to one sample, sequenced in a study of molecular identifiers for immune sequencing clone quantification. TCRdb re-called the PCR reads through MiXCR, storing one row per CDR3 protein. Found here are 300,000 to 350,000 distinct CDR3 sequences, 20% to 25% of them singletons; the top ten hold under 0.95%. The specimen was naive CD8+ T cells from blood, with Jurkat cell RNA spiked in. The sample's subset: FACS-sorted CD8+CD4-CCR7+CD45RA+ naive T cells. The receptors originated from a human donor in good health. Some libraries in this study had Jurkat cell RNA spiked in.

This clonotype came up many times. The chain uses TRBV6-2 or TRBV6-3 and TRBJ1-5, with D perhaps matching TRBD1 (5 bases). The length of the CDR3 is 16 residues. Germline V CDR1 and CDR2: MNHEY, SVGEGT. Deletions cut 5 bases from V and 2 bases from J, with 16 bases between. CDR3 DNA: TGTGCCAGCAGTGACACAGGATCGTGGGGCAATCAGCCCCAGCATTTT. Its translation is CASSDTGSWGNQPQHF.

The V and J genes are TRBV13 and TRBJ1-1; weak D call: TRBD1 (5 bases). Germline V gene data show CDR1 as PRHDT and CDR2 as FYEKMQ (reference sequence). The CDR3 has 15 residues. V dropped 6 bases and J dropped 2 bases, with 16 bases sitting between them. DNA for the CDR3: TGTGCCAGCAGGGCCCCGGGACTGACCAACACTGAAGCTTTCTTT. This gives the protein CASRAPGLTNTEAFF.

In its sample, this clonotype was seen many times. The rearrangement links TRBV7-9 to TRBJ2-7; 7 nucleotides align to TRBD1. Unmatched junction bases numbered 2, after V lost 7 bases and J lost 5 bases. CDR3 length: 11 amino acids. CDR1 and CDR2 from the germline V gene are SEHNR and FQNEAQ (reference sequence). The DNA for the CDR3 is TGTGCCAGCAAGACAGGGAACGAGCAGTACTTC. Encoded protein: CASKTGNEQYF.

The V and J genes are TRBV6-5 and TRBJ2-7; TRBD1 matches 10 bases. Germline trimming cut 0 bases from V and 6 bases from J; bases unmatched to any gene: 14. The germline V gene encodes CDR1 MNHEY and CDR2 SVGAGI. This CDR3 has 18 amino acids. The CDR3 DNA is TGTGCCAGCAGTTACTCGAGCGGTAGGGACAGGGGTTTCGGCGAGCAGTACTTC. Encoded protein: CASSYSSGRDRGFGEQYF.

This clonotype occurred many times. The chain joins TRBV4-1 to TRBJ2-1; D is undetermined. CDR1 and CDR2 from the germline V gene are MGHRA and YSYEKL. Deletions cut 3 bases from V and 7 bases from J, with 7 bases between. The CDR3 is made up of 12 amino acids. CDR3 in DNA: TGCGCCAGCAGCCAGAAGCCGAATGAGCAGTTCTTC. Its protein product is CASSQKPNEQFF.

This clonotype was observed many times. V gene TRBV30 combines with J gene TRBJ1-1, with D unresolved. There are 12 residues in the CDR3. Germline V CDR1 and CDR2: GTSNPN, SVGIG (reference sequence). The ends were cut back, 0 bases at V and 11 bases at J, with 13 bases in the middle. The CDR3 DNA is TGTGCCTGGAGTGTACCGGCCGGTGGGGCTTTCTTT. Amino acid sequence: CAWSVPAGGAFF.

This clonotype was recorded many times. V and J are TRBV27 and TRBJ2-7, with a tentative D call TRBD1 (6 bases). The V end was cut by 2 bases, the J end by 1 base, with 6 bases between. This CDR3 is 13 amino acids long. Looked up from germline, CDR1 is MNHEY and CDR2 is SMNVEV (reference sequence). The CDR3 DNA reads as TGTGCCAGCAGTTTACAGGGGTCCTACGAGCAGTACTTC. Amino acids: CASSLQGSYEQYF.

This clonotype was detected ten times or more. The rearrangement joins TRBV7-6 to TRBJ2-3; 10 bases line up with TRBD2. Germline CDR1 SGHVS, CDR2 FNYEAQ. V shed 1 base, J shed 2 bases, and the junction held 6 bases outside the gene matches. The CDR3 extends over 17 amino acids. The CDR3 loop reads CASSLELAGQPTDTQYF. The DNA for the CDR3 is TGTGCCAGCAGCTTAGAACTAGCGGGACAACCCACAGATACGCAGTATTTT.

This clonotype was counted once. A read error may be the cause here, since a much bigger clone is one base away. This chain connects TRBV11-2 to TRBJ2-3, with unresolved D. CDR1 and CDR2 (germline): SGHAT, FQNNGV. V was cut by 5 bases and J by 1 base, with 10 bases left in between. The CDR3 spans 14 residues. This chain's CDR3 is CASSKAPRTDTQYF. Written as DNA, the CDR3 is TGTGCCAGCAGCAAGGCACCCCGCACAGATACGCAGTATTTT.

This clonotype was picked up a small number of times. The CDR3 DNA follows: TGCAGTGTCTATCCCCGGGACAGGGGGCAGGGAGGGCCTAGTACAGATACGCAGTATTTT. This encodes CSVYPRDRGQGGPSTDTQYF. The chain combines TRBV20-1 with TRBJ2-3, with 12 bases fitting TRBD1. The V gene's germline CDR1 is DFQATT and CDR2 SNEGSKA (reference sequence). J was trimmed by 3 bases and V by 7 bases; bases with no gene match: 23. The CDR3 totals 20 residues.

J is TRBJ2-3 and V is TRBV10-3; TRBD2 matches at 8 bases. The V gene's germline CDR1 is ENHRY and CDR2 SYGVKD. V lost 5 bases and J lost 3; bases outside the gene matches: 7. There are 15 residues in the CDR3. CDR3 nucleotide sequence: TGTGCCATCAGTACGGCGGGGGGTAGTACAGATACGCAGTATTTT. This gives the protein CAISTAGGSTDTQYF.

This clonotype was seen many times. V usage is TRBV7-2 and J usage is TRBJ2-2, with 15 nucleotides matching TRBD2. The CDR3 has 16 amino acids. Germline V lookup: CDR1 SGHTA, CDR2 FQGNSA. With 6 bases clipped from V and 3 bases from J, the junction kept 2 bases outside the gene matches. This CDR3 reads CASRWTSGRDTGELFF. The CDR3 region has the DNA TGTGCCAGCAGATGGACTAGCGGGAGGGACACCGGGGAGCTGTTTTTT. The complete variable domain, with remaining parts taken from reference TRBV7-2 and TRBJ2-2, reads GAGVSQSPSNKVTEKGKDVELRCDPISGHTALYWYRQSLGQGLEFLIYFQGNSAPDKSGLPSDRFSAERTGGSVSTLTIQRTQQEDSAVYLCASRWTSGRDTGELFFGEGSRLTVL.

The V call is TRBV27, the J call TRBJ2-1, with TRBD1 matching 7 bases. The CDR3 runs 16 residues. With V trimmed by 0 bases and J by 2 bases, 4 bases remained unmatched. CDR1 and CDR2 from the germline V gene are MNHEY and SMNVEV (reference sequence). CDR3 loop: CASSLSPTGTYNEQFF. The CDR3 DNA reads TGTGCCAGCAGTTTATCCCCGACAGGGACCTACAATGAGCAGTTCTTC.

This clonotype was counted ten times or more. The DNA of the CDR3 is TGTGCCAGCAGCTCGCCTAGCGCGGAGACCCAGTACTTC. This sequence encodes CASSSPSAETQYF. The chain links TRBV7-9 to TRBJ2-5; D may be TRBD2 (6 bases). Germline CDR1 SEHNR, CDR2 FQNEAQ (reference sequence). Trimming removed 4 bases from V and 5 bases from J, with 11 bases in between. This CDR3 has 13 amino acids.

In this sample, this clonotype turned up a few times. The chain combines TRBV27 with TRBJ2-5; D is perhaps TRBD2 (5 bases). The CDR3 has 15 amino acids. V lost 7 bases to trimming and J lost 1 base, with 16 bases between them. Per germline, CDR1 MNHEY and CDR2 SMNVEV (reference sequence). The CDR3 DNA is TGTGCCAGCAAACTCACAACTAGTCCCCAAGAGACCCAGTACTTC. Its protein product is CASKLTTSPQETQYF.

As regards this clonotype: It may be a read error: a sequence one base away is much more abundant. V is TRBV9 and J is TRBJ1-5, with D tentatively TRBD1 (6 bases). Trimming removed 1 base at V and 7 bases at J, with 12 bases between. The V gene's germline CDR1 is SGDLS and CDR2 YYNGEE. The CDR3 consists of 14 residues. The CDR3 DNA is TGTGCCAGCAGCGTAACAGGGAGAAGCCAGCCCCAGCATTTT. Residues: CASSVTGRSQPQHF.

CDR3 protein: CAISDQPGPVAEKLFF. CDR3 DNA: TGTGCCATCAGTGATCAACCGGGCCCGGTGGCTGAAAAACTGTTTTTT. The chain employs TRBV10-3 and TRBJ1-4, with D hard to call. Per the germline V gene, CDR1 is ENHRY and CDR2 is SYGVKD. The CDR3 is made up of 16 amino acids. Trimming pared 3 bases from V and 7 bases from J, leaving 18 bases between.

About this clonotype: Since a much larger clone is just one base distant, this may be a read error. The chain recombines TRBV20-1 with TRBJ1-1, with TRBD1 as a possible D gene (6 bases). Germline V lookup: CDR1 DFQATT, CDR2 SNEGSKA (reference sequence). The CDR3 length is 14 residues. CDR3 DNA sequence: TGCAGTGCTAGCCAGGGGAGCCGGAACACCGAAGCTTTCTTT. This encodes CSASQGSRNTEAFF.

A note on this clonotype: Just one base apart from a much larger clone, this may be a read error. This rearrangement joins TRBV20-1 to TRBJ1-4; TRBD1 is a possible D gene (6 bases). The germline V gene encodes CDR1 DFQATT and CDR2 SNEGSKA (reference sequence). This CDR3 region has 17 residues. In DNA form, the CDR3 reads TGCTGTGCTAGCCGGGACATAACGTCTCCAACTAATGAAAAACTGTTTTTT. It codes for CCASRDITSPTNEKLFF.

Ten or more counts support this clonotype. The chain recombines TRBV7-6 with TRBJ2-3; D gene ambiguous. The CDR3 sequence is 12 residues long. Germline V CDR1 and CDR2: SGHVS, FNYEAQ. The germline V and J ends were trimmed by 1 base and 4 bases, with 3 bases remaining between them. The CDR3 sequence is CASSLEADTQYF. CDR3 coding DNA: TGTGCCAGCAGCTTAGAGGCAGATACGCAGTATTTT. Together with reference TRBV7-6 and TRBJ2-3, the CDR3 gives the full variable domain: GAGVSQSPRYKVTKRGQDVALRCDPISGHVSLYWYRQALGQGPEFLTYFNYEAQQDKSGLPNDRFSAERPEGSISTLTIQRTEQRDSAMYRCASSLEADTQYFGPGTRLTVL.

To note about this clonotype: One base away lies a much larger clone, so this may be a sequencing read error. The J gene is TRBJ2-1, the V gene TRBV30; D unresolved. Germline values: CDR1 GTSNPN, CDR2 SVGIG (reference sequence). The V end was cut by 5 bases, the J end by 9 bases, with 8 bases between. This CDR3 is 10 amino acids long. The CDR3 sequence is CAWEKGEQFF. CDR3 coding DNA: TGTGCCTGGGAAAAAGGTGAGCAGTTCTTC. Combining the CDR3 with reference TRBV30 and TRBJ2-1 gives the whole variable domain SQTIHQWPATLVQPVGSPLSLECTVEGTSNPNLYWYRQAAGRGLQLLFYSVGIGQISSEVPQNLSASRPQDRQFILSSKKLLLSDSGFYLCAWEKGEQFFGPGTRLTVL.

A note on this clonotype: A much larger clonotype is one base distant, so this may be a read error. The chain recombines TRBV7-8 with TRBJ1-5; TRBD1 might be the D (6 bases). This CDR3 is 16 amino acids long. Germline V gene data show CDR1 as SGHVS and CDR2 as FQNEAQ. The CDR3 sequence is CASSLVGGGGTQPRHF. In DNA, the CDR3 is TGTGCCAGCAGCTTAGTTGGGGGAGGGGGGACTCAGCCCCGGCATTTT.

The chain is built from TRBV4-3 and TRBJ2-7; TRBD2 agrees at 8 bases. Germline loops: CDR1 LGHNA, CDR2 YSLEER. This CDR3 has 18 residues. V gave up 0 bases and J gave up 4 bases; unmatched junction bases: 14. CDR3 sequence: CASSQDYRRLASSYEQYF. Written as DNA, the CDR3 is TGCGCCAGCAGCCAAGATTATCGAAGACTAGCGAGCTCGTACGAGCAGTACTTC.

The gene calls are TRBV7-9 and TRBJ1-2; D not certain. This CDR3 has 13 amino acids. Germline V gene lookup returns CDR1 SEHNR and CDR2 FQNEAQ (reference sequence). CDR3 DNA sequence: TGTGTTAGCAGCCCCACGACAAGCGCTGGCTACACCTTC. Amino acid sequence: CVSSPTTSAGYTF. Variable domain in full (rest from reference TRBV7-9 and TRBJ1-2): DTGVSQNPRHKITKRGQNVTFRCDPISEHNRLYWYRQTLGQGPEFLTYFQNEAQLEKSRLLSDRFSAERPKGSFSTLEIQRTEQGDSAMYLCVSSPTTSAGYTFGSGTRLTVV.

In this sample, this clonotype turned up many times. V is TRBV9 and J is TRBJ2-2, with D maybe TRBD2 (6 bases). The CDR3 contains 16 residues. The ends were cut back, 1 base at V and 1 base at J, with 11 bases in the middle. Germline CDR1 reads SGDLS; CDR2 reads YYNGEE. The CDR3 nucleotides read TGTGCCAGCAGCGTATCAGCCGGGGGGAACACCGGGGAGCTGTTTTTT. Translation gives CASSVSAGGNTGELFF.

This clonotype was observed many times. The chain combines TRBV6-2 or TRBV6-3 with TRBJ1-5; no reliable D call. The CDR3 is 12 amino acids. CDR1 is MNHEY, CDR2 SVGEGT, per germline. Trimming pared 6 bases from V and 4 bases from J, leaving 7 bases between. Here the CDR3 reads CASSHPNQPQHF. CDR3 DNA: TGTGCCAGCAGCCACCCTAATCAGCCCCAGCATTTT.

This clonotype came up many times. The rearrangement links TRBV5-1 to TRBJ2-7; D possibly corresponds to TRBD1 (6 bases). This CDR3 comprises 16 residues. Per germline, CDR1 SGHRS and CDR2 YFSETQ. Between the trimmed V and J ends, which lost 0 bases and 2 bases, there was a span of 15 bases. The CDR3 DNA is TGCGCCAGCAGCTTGGAAGGGGGAACTCAGACCTACGAGCAGTACTTC. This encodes CASSLEGGTQTYEQYF.